This note documents a single T cell receptor (beta chain) sequence. The antigen is not known. The sample originates from a study of T-cell memory formation after mild COVID-19. The authors produced TCR alpha and TCR beta cDNA libraries with sample barcodes and UMIs by 5'RACE using constant-segment primers. TCRdb passed the 5' RACE reads through MiXCR, listing each CDR3 protein once. The sample lists 85,000 to 130,000 distinct CDR3 sequences, about a sixth occurring once. Study-wide results and caveats: A second wave expanding day 15 to 37 was CD4+-biased; contracting clones were balanced. Largely, contracting CD4+ clones fell within CM and EM, and contracting CD8+ clones within EMRA. The study detected some responding clones in pre-infection memory, suggesting cross-reactive memory joined.

The CDR3 consists of 18 residues. J gave up 8 bases and V 4 bases, and 17 bases lay outside the gene matches. Germline values: CDR1 SGDLS, CDR2 YYNGEE. The sample taken for sequencing was PBMCs or a T cell subset sorted from them (not recorded which). The clonotype comes from an adult woman who had mild COVID-19 (a few samples of this study predate the infection). Cell type and time point are not known. The chain recombines TRBV9 with TRBJ2-1, with TRBD2 identical over 11 bases. CDR3 coding DNA: TGTGCCAGCAGCTTTCACAAAGAACTAGCGGGAGTTGGTGATGAGCAGTTCTTC. This gives the protein CASSFHKELAGVGDEQFF.